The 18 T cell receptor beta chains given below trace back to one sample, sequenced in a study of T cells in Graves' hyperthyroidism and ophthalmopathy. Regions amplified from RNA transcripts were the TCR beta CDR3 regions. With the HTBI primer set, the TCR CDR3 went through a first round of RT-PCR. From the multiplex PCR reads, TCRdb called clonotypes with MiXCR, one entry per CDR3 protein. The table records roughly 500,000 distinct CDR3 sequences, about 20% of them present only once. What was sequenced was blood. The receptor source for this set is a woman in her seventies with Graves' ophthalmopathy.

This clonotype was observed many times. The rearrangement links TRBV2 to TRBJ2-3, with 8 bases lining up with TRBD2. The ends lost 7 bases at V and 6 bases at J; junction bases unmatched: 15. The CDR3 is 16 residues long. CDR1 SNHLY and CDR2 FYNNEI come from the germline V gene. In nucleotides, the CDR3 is TGTGCCAGCACCCTTGGACTAGCCGCCCGGTCCGATACGCAGTATTTT. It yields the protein CASTLGLAARSDTQYF.

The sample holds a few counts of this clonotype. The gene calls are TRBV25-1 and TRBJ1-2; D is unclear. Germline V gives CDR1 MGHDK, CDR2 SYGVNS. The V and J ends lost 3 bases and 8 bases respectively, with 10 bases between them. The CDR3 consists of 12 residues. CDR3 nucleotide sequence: TGTGCCAGCAGTGACGGTGCTAGGGGCTACACCTTC. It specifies CASSDGARGYTF.

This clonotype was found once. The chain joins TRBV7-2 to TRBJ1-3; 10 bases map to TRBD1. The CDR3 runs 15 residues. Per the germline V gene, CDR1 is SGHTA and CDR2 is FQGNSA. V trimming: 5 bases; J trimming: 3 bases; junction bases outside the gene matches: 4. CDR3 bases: TGTGCCAGCAGCATTGACAGGGGGCTTGGAAACACCATATATTTT. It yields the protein CASSIDRGLGNTIYF.

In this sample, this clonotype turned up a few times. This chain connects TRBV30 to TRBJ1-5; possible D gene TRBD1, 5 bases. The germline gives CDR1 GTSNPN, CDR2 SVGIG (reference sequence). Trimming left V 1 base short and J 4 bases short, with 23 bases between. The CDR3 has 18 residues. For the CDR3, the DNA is TGTGCCTGGAGTGCCCCTTCAGGGATCAGGTCGAGAAATCAGCCCCAGCATTTT. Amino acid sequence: CAWSAPSGIRSRNQPQHF.

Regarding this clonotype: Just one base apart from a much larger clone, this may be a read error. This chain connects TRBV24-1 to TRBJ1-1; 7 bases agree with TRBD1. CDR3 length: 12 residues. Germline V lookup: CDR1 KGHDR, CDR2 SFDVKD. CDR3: CAARQGNTEAFF. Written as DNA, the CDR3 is TGTGCCGCCAGACAGGGGAACACTGAAGCTTTCTTT.

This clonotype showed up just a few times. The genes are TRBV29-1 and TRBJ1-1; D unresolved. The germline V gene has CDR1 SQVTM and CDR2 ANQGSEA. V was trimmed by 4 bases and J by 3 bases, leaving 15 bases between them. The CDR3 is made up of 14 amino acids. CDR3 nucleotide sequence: TGCAGCGTTGTACCGGTATTCGGGGACACTGAAGCTTTCTTT. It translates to CSVVPVFGDTEAFF.

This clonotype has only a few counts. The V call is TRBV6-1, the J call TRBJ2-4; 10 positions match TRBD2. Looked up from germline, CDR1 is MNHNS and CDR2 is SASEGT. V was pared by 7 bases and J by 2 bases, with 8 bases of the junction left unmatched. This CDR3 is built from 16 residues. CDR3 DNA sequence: TGTGCCAGCAACAGCGGGAGGGCCTTGTCCAAAAACATTCAGTACTTC. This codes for CASNSGRALSKNIQYF.

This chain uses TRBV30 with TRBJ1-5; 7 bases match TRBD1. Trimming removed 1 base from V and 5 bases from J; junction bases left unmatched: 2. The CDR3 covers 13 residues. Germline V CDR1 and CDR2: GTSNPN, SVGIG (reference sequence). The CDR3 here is CAWSADRDQPQHF. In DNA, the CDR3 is TGTGCCTGGAGTGCCGACAGGGATCAGCCCCAGCATTTT.

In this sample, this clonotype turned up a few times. The DNA of the CDR3 is TGCAGTGCTCTTGACAGGGCCAGTCAGCCCCAGCATTTT. It encodes CSALDRASQPQHF. This chain joins TRBV20-1 and TRBJ1-5; the match to TRBD1 covers 7 bases. The CDR3 has 13 amino acids. Trimming removed 5 bases from V and 6 bases from J; junction bases left unmatched: 7. CDR1 DFQATT and CDR2 SNEGSKA come from the germline V gene (reference sequence).

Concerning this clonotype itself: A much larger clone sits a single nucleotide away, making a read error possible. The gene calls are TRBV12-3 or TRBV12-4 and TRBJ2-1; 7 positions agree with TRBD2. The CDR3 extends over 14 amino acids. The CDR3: CAGRPSGGPNEQFF. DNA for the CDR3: TGTGCCGGCAGGCCTTCGGGGGGACCCAATGAGCAGTTCTTC.

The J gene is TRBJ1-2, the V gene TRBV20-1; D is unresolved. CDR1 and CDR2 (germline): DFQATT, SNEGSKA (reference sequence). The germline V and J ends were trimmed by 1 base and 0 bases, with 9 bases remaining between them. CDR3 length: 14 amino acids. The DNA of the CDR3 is TGCAGTGCTAGAGTGGGCAGTGCTAACTATGGCTACACCTTC. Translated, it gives CSARVGSANYGYTF.

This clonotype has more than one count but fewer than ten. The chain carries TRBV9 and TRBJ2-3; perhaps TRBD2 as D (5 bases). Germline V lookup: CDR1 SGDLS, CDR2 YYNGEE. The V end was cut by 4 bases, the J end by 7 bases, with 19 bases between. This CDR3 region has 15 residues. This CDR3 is CASSPTTVGRNTQYF. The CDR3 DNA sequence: TGTGCCAGCAGCCCCACGACGGTGGGGAGAAATACGCAGTATTTT.

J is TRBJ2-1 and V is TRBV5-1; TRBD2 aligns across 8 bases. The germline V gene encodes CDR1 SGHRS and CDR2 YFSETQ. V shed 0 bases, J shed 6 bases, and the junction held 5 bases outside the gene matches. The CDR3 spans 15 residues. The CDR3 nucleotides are TGCGCCAGCAGCTTGGTGAAGCGGGAGTTCAATGAGCAGTTCTTC. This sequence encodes CASSLVKREFNEQFF.

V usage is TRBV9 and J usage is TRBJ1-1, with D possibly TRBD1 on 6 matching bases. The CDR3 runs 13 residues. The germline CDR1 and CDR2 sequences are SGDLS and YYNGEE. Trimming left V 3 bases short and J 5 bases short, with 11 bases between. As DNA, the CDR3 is TGTGCCAGCAGCGACAGGGTCTCGACTGAAGCTTTCTTT. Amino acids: CASSDRVSTEAFF.

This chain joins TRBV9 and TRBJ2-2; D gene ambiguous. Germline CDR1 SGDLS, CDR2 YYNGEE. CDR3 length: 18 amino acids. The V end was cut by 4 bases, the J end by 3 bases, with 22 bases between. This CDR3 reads CASSTRASTYDYTGELFF. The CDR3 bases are TGTGCCAGCAGCACACGAGCGAGCACGTACGATTACACCGGGGAGCTGTTTTTT.

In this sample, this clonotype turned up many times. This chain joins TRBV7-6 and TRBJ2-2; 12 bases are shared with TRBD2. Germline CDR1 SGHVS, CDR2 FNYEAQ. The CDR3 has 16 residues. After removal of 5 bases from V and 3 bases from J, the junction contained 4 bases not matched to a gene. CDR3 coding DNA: TGTGCCAGCAGCCGTCTAGCGGGAGGGGACACCGGGGAGCTGTTTTTT. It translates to CASSRLAGGDTGELFF.

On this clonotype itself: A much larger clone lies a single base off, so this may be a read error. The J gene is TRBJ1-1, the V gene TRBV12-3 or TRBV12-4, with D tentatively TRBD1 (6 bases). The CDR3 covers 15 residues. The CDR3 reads CASSLGPGALGEALF. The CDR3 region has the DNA TGTGCCAGCAGTTTAGGGCCGGGGGCCCTTGGTGAAGCTTTATTT.

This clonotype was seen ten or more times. The DNA for the CDR3 is TGTGCCAGCAGTTCGCGGGACAGGGGAGGCACAGATACGCAGTATTTT. Amino acids: CASSSRDRGGTDTQYF. This rearrangement joins TRBV28 to TRBJ2-3; the match to TRBD1 covers 10 bases. After removal of 4 bases from V and 1 base from J, the junction contained 5 bases not matched to a gene. CDR3 length: 16 amino acids. Germline lookup yields CDR1 MDHEN and CDR2 SYDVKM.